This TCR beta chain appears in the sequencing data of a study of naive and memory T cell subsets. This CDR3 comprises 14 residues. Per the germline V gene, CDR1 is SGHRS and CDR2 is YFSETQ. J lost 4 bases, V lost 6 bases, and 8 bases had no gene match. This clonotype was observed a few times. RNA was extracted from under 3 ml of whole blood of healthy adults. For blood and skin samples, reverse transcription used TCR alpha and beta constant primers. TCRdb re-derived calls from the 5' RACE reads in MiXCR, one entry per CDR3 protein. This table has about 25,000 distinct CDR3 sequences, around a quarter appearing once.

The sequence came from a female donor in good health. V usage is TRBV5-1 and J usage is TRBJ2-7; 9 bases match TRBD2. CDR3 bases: TGCGCCAGCACCCTGACAGCGGGAGGTTACGAGCAGTACTTC. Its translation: CASTLTAGGYEQYF. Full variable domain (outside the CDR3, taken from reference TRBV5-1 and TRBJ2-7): KAGVTQTPRYLIKTRGQQVTLSCSPISGHRSVSWYQQTPGQGLQFLFEYFSETQRNKGNFPGRFSGRQFSNSRSEMNVSTLELGDSALYLCASTLTAGGYEQYFGPGTRLTVT.